Below, one T cell receptor beta chain is given with its context. The record originates from a study of cytomegalovirus exposure and HLA in healthy donors. PCR primers comprised 60 Vbeta and 13 Jbeta primers. Clones were sequenced by immunoSEQ multiplex PCR, and TCRdb holds only the in-frame ones, with some missing. Here the sample spans some 81,000 clones, 60% to 75% being singletons. The CDR3 contains 14 residues. The germline V gene encodes CDR1 SQVTM and CDR2 ANQGSEA. With 6 bases removed from V and 1 base from J, the gap between germline ends came to 13 bases. Sequencing was done on a sample of PBMCs. The chain is built from TRBV29-1 and TRBJ2-1; D might be TRBD2 (6 bases). The TCR sequence derives from a woman between 40 and 55 years old in good health and CMV-seropositive. The DNA for the CDR3 is TGCAGCGTGACTAGTCCAGGATCCTACAATGAGCAGTTCTTC. This gives the protein CSVTSPGSYNEQFF.